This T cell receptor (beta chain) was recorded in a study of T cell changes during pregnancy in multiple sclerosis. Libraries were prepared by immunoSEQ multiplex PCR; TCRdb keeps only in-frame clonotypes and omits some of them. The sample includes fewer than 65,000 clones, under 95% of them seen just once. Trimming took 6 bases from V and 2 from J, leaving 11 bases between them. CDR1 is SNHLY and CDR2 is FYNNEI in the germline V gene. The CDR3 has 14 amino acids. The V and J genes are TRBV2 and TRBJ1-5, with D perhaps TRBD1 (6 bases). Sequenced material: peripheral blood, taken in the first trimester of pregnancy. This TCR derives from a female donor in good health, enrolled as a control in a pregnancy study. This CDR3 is CASRAQGGNQPQHF. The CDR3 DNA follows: TGTGCCAGCAGAGCACAGGGCGGCAATCAGCCCCAGCATTTT.